The T cell receptor beta chain described here comes from a study of OX40 agonist ivuxolimab in advanced cancers. At the level of the study: The dose of intravenous ivuxolimab that patients received every 2 weeks ranged from 0.01 to 10 mg/kg.

CDR3 length: 15 amino acids. The germline V gene encodes CDR1 MNHEY and CDR2 SMNVEV (reference sequence). V lost 0 bases and J 0 bases, leaving 6 bases between the germline ends. Sequencing was performed with immunoSEQ multiplex PCR; in TCRdb, only in-frame clones are kept and a portion is missing. The sample records over 30,000 clones, around 82% being singletons. Blood was sampled at baseline, cycle 4 day 1, and cycle 7 day 1. The TCR originated in an adult with an advanced solid tumor such as melanoma, head and neck, liver or kidney cancer. The chain has TRBV27 and TRBJ2-1; D is possibly TRBD1 (5 bases). This material consisted of CD4+ or CD8+ T cells sorted from blood, taken in a trial of the OX40 agonist ivuxolimab. CDR3 in DNA: TGTGCCAGCAGTTTATCGGGGCTCTCCTACAATGAGCAGTTCTTC. It encodes CASSLSGLSYNEQFF.